This TCR beta chain was profiled in a study of blood T cell repertoires in COVID-19. Study-wide background: Spain, Italy and the United States supplied samples that represented acute and convalescent COVID-19.

Trimming cost V 4 bases and J 1 base, with 17 bases left between them. The CDR3 is 16 residues long. Germline V gene data show CDR1 as SGHKS and CDR2 as YYEKEE (reference sequence). TCRdb keeps only in-frame clones here, not all; method: immunoSEQ multiplex PCR. The sample carries over 250,000 clones, around 91% recorded once. This sequence was found in a woman aged 55-75 years with acute or convalescent COVID-19. Source material: peripheral blood. This chain joins TRBV5-5 and TRBJ1-2, with D perhaps TRBD1 (6 bases). In nucleotides, the CDR3 is TGTGCCAGCAGCACCACTTCGGCAGGGGTTAACTATGGCTACACCTTC. Its translation is CASSTTSAGVNYGYTF. Together with reference TRBV5-5 and TRBJ1-2, the CDR3 gives the full variable domain: DAGVTQSPTHLIKTRGQQVTLRCSPISGHKSVSWYQQVLGQGPQFIFQYYEKEERGRGNFPDRFSARQFPNYSSELNVNALLLGDSALYLCASSTTSAGVNYGYTFGSGTRLTVV.